This TCR beta chain was profiled in a study of blood T cells in healthy people across ages. Study-level findings and limits: While age rose, TCR beta diversity per million T cells dropped in a roughly linear way.

V was cut by 2 bases and J by 1 base, with 9 bases left in between. This CDR3 is built from 14 residues. CDR1 and CDR2 (germline): SGHTA, FQGNSA. In the case of this clonotype: Its antigen is unknown.

Extractions gave at least 6 micrograms of total RNA per sample. A second PCR of about 6 to 11 cycles used a sample-barcoded 5' primer and a J-beta primer mix. Each cDNA molecule received a tag from a template-switch adaptor that had 12 random nucleotides. TCRdb used MiXCR to reprocess the 5' RACE reads, holding one entry per CDR3 protein. Of hundreds of thousands of distinct CDR3 sequences in the sample, around half were seen once. The V gene is TRBV7-2, the J gene TRBJ2-7, with D unresolved. The sample taken for sequencing was blood. The receptor was derived from a woman aged 55 to 70 in good health. The CDR3 is CASSLLGNSYEQYF. CDR3 sequence (DNA): TGTGCCAGCAGCTTATTAGGTAATTCCTACGAGCAGTACTTC.